This T cell receptor (beta chain) was obtained from a study of T cell responses to AZD1222 COVID-19 vaccine. Study observations and caveats: Most donors were white British and more were female, and clonal diversity was possibly underestimated.

A remark on this clone: Its antigen is unidentified.

Only in-frame clones appear in the TCRdb table, and some are missing; sequencing was by immunoSEQ multiplex PCR. The data show 130,000 to 150,000 clones, 85% to 95% seen once. The source was peripheral blood, collected on day 0 of AZD1222 vaccination. This clonotype originated in an adult in good health.

DNA for the CDR3: TGCAGTGCCCGGACTAGCAATGAGCAGTTCTTC. Protein: CSARTSNEQFF. The chain joins TRBV20-1 to TRBJ2-1; 7 bases line up with TRBD2. The CDR3 has 11 residues. Germline V CDR1 and CDR2: DFQATT, SNEGSKA (reference sequence). The V and J ends lost 6 bases and 6 bases, in that order; junction bases with no gene match: 2.